These 4 T cell receptor beta chains were all obtained from the same sample, sequenced in a study of T cells in Graves' hyperthyroidism and ophthalmopathy. RNA transcripts yielded amplified TCR beta CDR3 regions. During a first-round RT-PCR of the TCR CDR3, the HTBI primer set was used. TCRdb called the multiplex PCR reads again in MiXCR, with one record for every CDR3 protein. The sample records under 350,000 distinct CDR3 sequences, roughly 15% being singletons. The sequencing input was blood. The receptors come from a woman in her 40s with Graves' hyperthyroidism.

This clonotype occurred many times. The V and J genes are TRBV20-1 and TRBJ2-5; no firm D call. Germline lookup yields CDR1 DFQATT and CDR2 SNEGSKA (reference sequence). The V end lost 0 bases, the J end lost 5 bases, and 16 bases lay between the germline ends. The CDR3 is made up of 15 amino acids. CDR3 residues: CSAREPHGNGETQYF. In DNA, the CDR3 is TGCAGTGCTAGAGAACCCCATGGGAATGGCGAGACCCAGTACTTC.

The V call is TRBV2, the J call TRBJ1-2; TRBD1 aligns across 9 bases. Unmatched junction bases numbered 9, after V lost 7 bases and J lost 6 bases. The CDR3 contains 14 residues. Germline V gives CDR1 SNHLY, CDR2 FYNNEI. The CDR3 loop reads CASIGTGTRDGYTF. The CDR3 coding sequence is TGTGCCAGCATCGGGACAGGGACCCGGGATGGCTACACCTTC.

The sample holds one count of this clonotype. V gene TRBV20-1 combines with J gene TRBJ2-4; tentatively, D is TRBD2 (6 bases). The CDR3 contains 15 residues. Deletions cut 5 bases from V and 1 base from J, with 15 bases between. Germline V CDR1 and CDR2: DFQATT, SNEGSKA (reference sequence). For the CDR3, the DNA is TGCAGTGCTCCCACCCGGGGGACGGCCAAAAACATTCAGTACTTC. Translating gives CSAPTRGTAKNIQYF.

This clonotype was seen at least ten times. The chain has TRBV25-1 and TRBJ2-7, with 9 bases that match TRBD1. The CDR3 extends over 15 amino acids. J gave up 5 bases and V 0 bases, and 5 bases lay outside the gene matches. CDR1 and CDR2 from the germline V gene are MGHDK and SYGVNS. CDR3 loop: CASSEYGTGNDEQYF. The CDR3 DNA reads TGTGCCAGCAGTGAATACGGGACAGGGAACGACGAGCAGTACTTC.